Listed below are T cell receptor beta chains from one sample, sequenced in a study of CD8+CD57+ T cells in acquired aplastic anemia. TCRdb ran MiXCR on the reads and lists one entry per CDR3 protein. The sample lists 33,000 or so distinct CDR3 sequences; around 76% were seen once. Sample: sorted CD4+, CD8+, or CD8+CD57+ T cells (not recorded which) from PBMCs. The receptors were sampled from a human donor in good health, serving as a control. The CDR3 runs from the conserved cysteine through the conserved F or W. The order of the fields is J gene, V gene, clone size, CDR3 length, D gene, CDR3 protein, CDR3 DNA. The D gene is left open where the match is weak. Rows give clone size only sometimes, using once, few, many, or a class for an expanded clone.

TRBJ2-3 | TRBV10-1 | . | 12 | . | CASSDEGDTQYF | TGCGCCAGCAGTGACGAGGGGGATACGCAGTATTTT
TRBJ1-6 | TRBV7-2 | medium-sized | 15 | TRBD1 | CASSSPGTVYSPLHF | TGTGCCAGCAGCTCACCCGGGACAGTTTATTCACCCCTCCACTTT
TRBJ2-7 | TRBV2 | . | 16 | TRBD2 | CASRLAGGSSEYEQYF | TGTGCCAGCAGACTAGCGGGGGGTTCCTCGGAATACGAGCAGTACTTC
TRBJ1-6 | TRBV15 | . | 12 | . | CATSREHSPLHF | TGTGCCACCAGCAGGGAACACTCACCCCTCCACTTT
TRBJ2-7 | TRBV7-9 | . | 12 | . | CASSSDRFEQYF | TGTGCCAGCAGCTCCGACAGATTCGAGCAGTACTTC
TRBJ2-6 | TRBV15 | once | 16 | . | CATSRDIGSGANVLTF | TGTGCCACCAGCAGAGATATCGGCTCTGGGGCCAACGTCCTGACTTTC
TRBJ2-7 | TRBV27 | . | 15 | . | CAIRSLAPSSYEQYF | TGTGCCATCAGGTCACTAGCACCCAGCTCCTACGAGCAGTACTTC
TRBJ2-5 | TRBV20-1 | once | 12 | . | CSARDSLETQYF | TGCAGTGCTAGAGACAGCTTGGAGACCCAGTACTTC
TRBJ1-6 | TRBV9 | . | 15 | . | CASSLRDGVESPLHF | TGTGCCAGCAGCCTACGGGACGGAGTGGAGTCACCCCTCCACTTT
TRBJ1-2 | TRBV10-1 | once | 13 | . | CASSLSPNYGYTF | TGCGCCAGCAGTTTGAGTCCTAACTATGGCTACACCTTC
TRBJ2-7 | TRBV7-4 | . | 15 | . | CASSLDARPPYEQHF | TGTGCCAGCAGCTTGGATGCGAGGCCCCCCTACGAGCAGCACTTC
TRBJ1-2 | TRBV20-1 | . | 15 | TRBD1 | CSAAVGQGAYYGYTF | TGCAGTGCAGCCGTTGGACAGGGGGCCTATTATGGCTACACCTTC
TRBJ2-7 | TRBV2 | . | 14 | TRBD2 | CASRRVAGAYEQYF | TGTGCCAGCAGAAGGGTGGCGGGGGCCTACGAGCAGTACTTC
TRBJ2-5 | TRBV12-3/TRBV12-4 | . | 12 | TRBD2 | CASSPGGEAQYF | TGCGCCAGCAGCCCGGGGGGGGAGGCCCAGTACTTC
TRBJ2-2 | TRBV24-1 | few | 13 | . | CATSDFAAGELFF | TGTGCCACCAGTGATTTCGCTGCCGGGGAGCTGTTTTTT
TRBJ2-5 | TRBV19 | . | 16 | . | CASSLKDPWGEETQYF | TGTGCCAGTAGCCTCAAAGACCCCTGGGGGGAAGAGACCCAGTACTTC
TRBJ2-3 | TRBV2 | . | 12 | TRBD1 | CASSAGGGTQYF | TGTGCCAGCAGCGCAGGGGGCGGTACGCAGTATTTT
TRBJ1-6 | TRBV25-1 | . | 14 | . | CASSDTDSNSPLHF | TGTGCCAGCAGTGACACAGACTCAAATTCACCCCTCCACTTT
TRBJ1-4 | TRBV19 | . | 16 | . | CASSIGPLATNEKLFF | TGTGCCAGTAGTATTGGGCCTCTCGCAACTAATGAAAAACTGTTTTTT
TRBJ2-7 | TRBV5-1 | . | 11 | . | CASSLGPEQYF | TGCGCCAGCAGCTTGGGCCCGGAGCAGTACTTC
TRBJ2-3 | TRBV7-3 | . | 12 | . | CASSPDTGAQYF | TGTGCCAGCAGCCCAGACACGGGGGCGCAGTATTTT
TRBJ2-7 | TRBV29-1 | . | 14 | . | CSVGLATAPYEQYF | TGCAGCGTTGGACTTGCGACAGCCCCCTACGAGCAGTACTTC
TRBJ1-2 | TRBV2 | . | 14 | TRBD1 | CASRRDRDNYGYTF | TGTGCCAGCAGGCGCGACAGGGACAACTATGGCTACACCTTC
TRBJ2-7 | TRBV7-3 | . | 16 | . | CASSQGTGGGSYEQYF | TGTGCCAGCAGCCAGGGGACGGGTGGGGGGTCCTACGAGCAGTACTTC
TRBJ1-5 | TRBV12-3/TRBV12-4 | medium-sized | 14 | . | CASSLSMGNQPQHF | TGTGCCAGCAGTTTATCTATGGGGAACCAGCCCCAGCATTTT
TRBJ1-3 | TRBV2 | . | 16 | . | CASSHGQGTAGNTIYF | TGTGCCAGCAGCCACGGTCAGGGAACAGCTGGAAACACCATATATTTT
TRBJ2-1 | TRBV2 | . | 14 | . | CASNEDREYNEQFF | TGTGCCAGCAATGAGGACAGAGAATACAATGAGCAGTTCTTC
TRBJ2-7 | TRBV10-3 | . | 15 | TRBD1 | CAISDPGQVSYEQYF | TGTGCCATCAGTGACCCCGGACAGGTCTCCTACGAGCAGTACTTC
TRBJ2-2 | TRBV7-7 | once | 16 | . | CASSPRGGQDTGELFF | TGTGCTAGCAGCCCAAGAGGGGGACAAGACACCGGGGAGCTGTTTTTT
TRBJ2-1 | TRBV25-1 | few | 12 | . | CASSEYANEQFF | TGTGCCAGCAGTGAATACGCCAATGAGCAGTTCTTC
TRBJ1-1 | TRBV19 | few | 12 | . | CASSYRVSEAFF | TGTGCCAGTAGCTACAGGGTTTCTGAAGCTTTCTTT
TRBJ2-3 | TRBV24-1 | . | 17 | . | CATSDFWDSRGTDTQYF | TGTGCCACCAGTGATTTTTGGGATTCACGTGGCACAGATACGCAGTATTTT
TRBJ1-4 | TRBV15 | few | 15 | . | CATSRGGSGNEKLFF | TGTGCCACCAGCAGAGGGGGCAGTGGTAATGAAAAACTGTTTTTT
TRBJ2-7 | TRBV24-1 | once | 12 | . | CATSDGTSEQYF | TGTGCCACCAGTGATGGGACCTCCGAGCAGTACTTC
TRBJ2-7 | TRBV10-3 | once | 13 | . | CAISEGQSYEQYF | TGTGCCATCAGTGAGGGACAGTCCTACGAGCAGTACTTC
TRBJ1-2 | TRBV7-9 | . | 15 | . | CASSLGSGDGYGYTF | TGTGCCAGCAGCTTAGGGTCGGGGGATGGCTATGGCTACACCTTC
TRBJ1-5 | TRBV19 | . | 15 | TRBD1 | CASRRQGLSNQPQHF | TGTGCCAGTCGCAGACAGGGACTTTCCAATCAGCCCCAGCATTTT
TRBJ1-1 | TRBV10-3 | . | 13 | . | CAISGGMNTEAFF | TGTGCCATCAGCGGCGGAATGAACACTGAAGCTTTCTTT
TRBJ2-7 | TRBV19 | few | 18 | . | CASSEAGLNIPTSYEQYF | TGTGCCAGTAGTGAAGCAGGGTTGAACATACCTACATCCTACGAGCAGTACTTC
TRBJ1-2 | TRBV7-8 | . | 14 | . | CASSLERDIRGYTF | TGTGCCAGCAGCTTAGAGCGCGACATAAGGGGCTACACCTTC
TRBJ1-5 | TRBV2 | . | 12 | . | CASSEIGQPQHF | TGTGCCAGCAGTGAAATAGGTCAGCCCCAGCATTTT
TRBJ1-2 | TRBV29-1 | . | 13 | . | CSVEEDGRVGYTF | TGCAGCGTTGAAGAGGACGGGCGTGTAGGCTACACCTTC
TRBJ2-5 | TRBV24-1 | . | 14 | . | CATSDPGRQETQYF | TGTGCCACCAGTGACCCCGGACGTCAAGAGACCCAGTACTTC
TRBJ2-1 | TRBV4-1 | many | 14 | . | CASSPIGGYNEQFF | TGCGCCAGCAGCCCCATAGGAGGTTACAATGAGCAGTTCTTC
TRBJ1-1 | TRBV5-1 | many | 13 | . | CASSYDTNTEAFF | TGCGCCAGCAGCTACGACACGAACACTGAAGCTTTCTTT
TRBJ2-7 | TRBV20-1 | medium-sized | 12 | . | CSAGDDPAEQYF | TGCAGTGCTGGGGACGACCCGGCCGAGCAGTACTTC
TRBJ1-2 | TRBV5-1 | . | 15 | . | CASSLDRETNYGYTF | TGCGCCAGCAGCTTGGACAGGGAGACTAACTATGGCTACACCTTC
TRBJ2-2 | TRBV6-4 | . | 14 | . | CASSDSPGTGELFF | TGTGCCAGCAGTGACTCACCAGGGACCGGGGAGCTGTTTTTT
TRBJ1-2 | TRBV5-1 | . | 16 | . | CASSLGTARGDYGYTF | TGCGCCAGCAGCTTGGGGACAGCCCGTGGTGACTATGGCTACACCTTC
TRBJ2-3 | TRBV20-1 | . | 14 | TRBD2 | CSAQTSGGSDTQYF | TGCAGTGCACAGACTAGCGGGGGTTCAGATACGCAGTATTTT
TRBJ1-2 | TRBV7-2 | . | 12 | . | CASSSDSGAYTF | TGTGCCAGCAGCTCGGACAGCGGGGCCTACACCTTC
TRBJ1-1 | TRBV7-9 | once | 12 | . | CASSLEVTEAFF | TGTGCCAGCAGCTTGGAAGTAACTGAAGCTTTCTTT
TRBJ1-5 | TRBV2 | . | 14 | . | CASSVRAFNQPQHF | TGTGCCAGCAGTGTCCGGGCCTTCAATCAGCCCCAGCATTTT
TRBJ1-2 | TRBV9 | . | 15 | . | CTSSVSSGDHYGYTF | TGTACCAGCAGCGTATCATCAGGGGACCACTATGGCTACACCTTC
TRBJ2-7 | TRBV11-1 | few | 15 | TRBD2 | CASSLVPSGGIEQYF | TGTGCCAGCAGCTTAGTCCCTAGCGGGGGAATCGAGCAGTACTTC
TRBJ2-1 | TRBV20-1 | . | 13 | . | CSARGPDYNEQFF | TGCAGTGCACGCGGGCCGGACTACAATGAGCAGTTCTTC
TRBJ2-1 | TRBV25-1 | . | 17 | . | CPLWDWTVPEQYDEQFF | TGTCCGCTTTGGGATTGGACAGTACCCGAGCAGTACGATGAGCAGTTCTTC
TRBJ2-7 | TRBV15 | few | 13 | . | CATSIRWGEEQYF | TGTGCCACCAGCATTAGATGGGGGGAGGAGCAGTACTTC
TRBJ2-5 | TRBV10-2 | . | 15 | . | CARISGPEIQETQYF | TGCGCCAGGATCTCCGGGCCAGAGATCCAAGAGACCCAGTACTTC
TRBJ1-2 | TRBV30 | medium-sized | 12 | . | CAWTGENYGYTF | TGTGCCTGGACAGGGGAGAACTATGGCTACACCTTC